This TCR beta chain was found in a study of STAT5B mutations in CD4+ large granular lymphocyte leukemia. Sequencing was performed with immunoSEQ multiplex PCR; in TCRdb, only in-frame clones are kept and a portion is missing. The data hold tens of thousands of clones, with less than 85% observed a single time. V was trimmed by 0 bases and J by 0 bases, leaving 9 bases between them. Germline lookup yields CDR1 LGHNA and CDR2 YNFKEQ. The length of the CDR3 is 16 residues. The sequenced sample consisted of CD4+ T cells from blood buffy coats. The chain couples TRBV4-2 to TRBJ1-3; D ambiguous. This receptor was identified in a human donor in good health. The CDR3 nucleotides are TGTGCCAGCAGCCAAGATAACTGGTACTCTGGAAACACCATATATTTT. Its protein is CASSQDNWYSGNTIYF.